These 29 T cell receptor beta chains share one sample of origin, sequenced in a study of cytomegalovirus exposure and HLA in healthy donors. Amplification used 60 Vbeta primers and 13 Jbeta primers. Clones were sequenced by immunoSEQ multiplex PCR, and TCRdb holds only the in-frame ones, with some missing. The sample lists roughly 130,000 clones, around 80% seen once, with over 0.9% in the top ten. Material for sequencing was PBMCs. Every receptor here comes from a human donor in good health.

V usage is TRBV7-9 and J usage is TRBJ1-2; no reliable D call. This CDR3 spans 15 amino acids. V lost 2 bases and J 8 bases, leaving 18 bases between the germline ends. Germline CDR1 and CDR2: SEHNR and FQNEAQ (reference sequence). The CDR3 DNA reads TGTGCCAGCAGCTTACCCTCGCTCCGTAGGAGCGGCTACACCTTC. The encoded protein is CASSLPSLRRSGYTF.

This clone was found once. The J gene is TRBJ2-7, the V gene TRBV4-3, with TRBD2 identical over 8 bases. The CDR3 is 16 residues long. With 3 bases clipped from V and 4 bases from J, the junction kept 11 bases outside the gene matches. CDR1 and CDR2 from the germline V gene are LGHNA and YSLEER. CDR3 in amino acids: CASSHLYSGEIYEQYF. CDR3 DNA sequence: TGCGCCAGCAGCCATCTTTATAGCGGGGAGATTTACGAGCAGTACTTC.

This clone showed up just a few times. V gene TRBV19 combines with J gene TRBJ2-4, with D unclear. CDR3 length equals 16 residues. Between the trimmed V and J ends, which lost 5 bases and 0 bases, there was a span of 14 bases. In germline, CDR1 is LNHDA, CDR2 SQIVND (reference sequence). The CDR3 nucleotides are TGTGCCAGTAGTCCAAACTCTTTTACAGCCAAAAACATTCAGTACTTC. This gives the protein CASSPNSFTAKNIQYF.

The rearrangement joins TRBV7-2 to TRBJ2-7; D perhaps matches TRBD1 (6 bases). V lost 8 bases, J lost 6 bases, and 17 bases lay in between. The CDR3 has 13 amino acids. Germline CDR1 reads SGHTA; CDR2 reads FQGNSA. The CDR3 spells CASDPFGGAEQYF. As DNA, the CDR3 is TGTGCCAGCGACCCTTTTGGGGGCGCCGAGCAGTACTTC.

The rearrangement uses TRBV5-1 and TRBJ2-6; 7 positions match TRBD2. Germline values: CDR1 SGHRS, CDR2 YFSETQ. V shed 4 bases, J shed 0 bases, and the junction held 13 bases outside the gene matches. The CDR3 is 19 residues long. DNA of the CDR3: TGCGCCAGCAGCCGGGGAGGGGACGCCCGCTACTCTGGGGCCAACGTCCTGACTTTC. Its translation: CASSRGGDARYSGANVLTF.

This sequence joins TRBV7-6 and TRBJ2-7; possibly TRBD2 for D (6 bases). This CDR3 spans 15 amino acids. Trimming took 2 bases from V and 2 from J, leaving 13 bases between them. Germline CDR1 is SGHVS and CDR2 is FNYEAQ. CDR3 in DNA: TGTGCCAGCAGCTTATTTCCGGGGGAGGCCTACGAGCAGTACTTC. Amino acid sequence: CASSLFPGEAYEQYF. Based on the CDR3 plus reference TRBV7-6 and TRBJ2-7, the full variable domain is GAGVSQSPRYKVTKRGQDVALRCDPISGHVSLYWYRQALGQGPEFLTYFNYEAQQDKSGLPNDRFSAERPEGSISTLTIQRTEQRDSAMYRCASSLFPGEAYEQYFGPGTRLTVT.

V gene TRBV7-7 combines with J gene TRBJ2-7; 10 bases are shared with TRBD1. The CDR3 extends over 14 amino acids. V lost 3 bases to trimming and J lost 4 bases; unmatched junction nucleotides: 3. Germline V lookup: CDR1 SSHAT, CDR2 FNYEAQ (reference sequence). CDR3 sequence (DNA): TGTGCCAGCAGCTTGGGACAGGGGCAGTACGAGCAGTACTTC. This sequence encodes CASSLGQGQYEQYF.

The J gene is TRBJ1-1, the V gene TRBV4-1, with 7 bases matching TRBD1. The CDR3 consists of 16 residues. V trimming: 4 bases; J trimming: 3 bases; junction bases outside the gene matches: 11. Germline-derived CDR1 and CDR2 are MGHRA and YSYEKL. In DNA, the CDR3 is TGCGCCAGCAGCCCAGGGGGGATTGGACGCGACACTGAAGCTTTCTTT. This encodes CASSPGGIGRDTEAFF.

The sample holds one count of this clone. The germline gene is not matched at one end of the junction; a read error may be the cause. V usage is TRBV7-9 and J usage is TRBJ1-3; D unresolved. The germline V gene encodes CDR1 SEHNR and CDR2 FQNEAQ (reference sequence). The CDR3 is 11 residues long. DNA for the CDR3: TGTTCCAGCAGCTTAGGAGACACCATATATTTT. Amino acid sequence: CSSSLGDTIYF.

CDR3 in DNA: TGTGCCAGCAGCCAACAGGGGGAGGTCCGCGAGCAGTACTTC. Translated: CASSQQGEVREQYF. V usage is TRBV7-9 and J usage is TRBJ2-7; 8 bases line up with TRBD1. V shed 5 bases, J shed 6 bases, and the junction held 9 bases outside the gene matches. CDR3 size: 14 residues. CDR1 is SEHNR and CDR2 is FQNEAQ in the germline V gene (reference sequence).

The chain has TRBV6-6 and TRBJ2-5; maybe TRBD1 (6 bases). Trimming stripped 2 bases from V and 5 bases from J, with 12 bases between. The CDR3 has 14 amino acids. Germline V gene sequence: CDR1 MNHNY, CDR2 SVGAGI (reference sequence). CDR3 amino acids: CASSYPGQMETQYF. In DNA, the CDR3 is TGTGCCAGCAGTTACCCCGGACAGATGGAGACCCAGTACTTC.

This clone was recorded only once. The CDR3 sequence is CASSLNGQGFYEQYF. CDR3 bases: TGTGCCAGCAGCTTGAACGGCCAGGGATTCTACGAGCAGTACTTC. This rearrangement joins TRBV5-6 to TRBJ2-7; tentative D call: TRBD1 (5 bases). This CDR3 is 15 amino acids long. Between the trimmed V and J ends, which lost 1 base and 3 bases, there was a span of 14 bases. The germline gives CDR1 SGHDT, CDR2 YYEEEE.

The J gene is TRBJ1-2, the V gene TRBV6-1, with 7 bases identical to TRBD1. Losses at the gene ends were 2 bases for V and 4 bases for J; bases not matched to a gene: 4. This CDR3 is 14 amino acids long. The germline CDR1 and CDR2 sequences are MNHNS and SASEGT. CDR3 DNA: TGTGCCAGCAGTGAAATCCAGGGGGGCTATGGCTACACCTTC. Amino acids: CASSEIQGGYGYTF.

This rearrangement joins TRBV5-4 to TRBJ2-7; TRBD1 might be the D (8 bases). The V and J ends lost 2 bases and 8 bases respectively, with 20 bases between them. Looked up from germline, CDR1 is SGHNT and CDR2 is YYREEE (reference sequence). This CDR3 spans 15 amino acids. This CDR3 reads CASSFRQGRGFQQYF. The DNA of the CDR3 is TGTGCCAGCAGCTTCCGACAGGGGAGGGGCTTTCAGCAGTACTTC.

The CDR3 bases are TGTGCCACCCACAGGGGAACGGGGAACAATCAGCCCCAGCATTTT. Protein sequence: CATHRGTGNNQPQHF. This sequence joins TRBV10-3 and TRBJ1-5; 7 nucleotides match TRBD1. V gave up 10 bases and J gave up 3 bases; unmatched junction bases: 12. This CDR3 has 15 residues. Germline CDR1 ENHRY, CDR2 SYGVKD.

This rearrangement joins TRBV28 to TRBJ2-7; D is perhaps TRBD1 (6 bases). The length of the CDR3 is 14 residues. The germline V gene has CDR1 MDHEN and CDR2 SYDVKM. Trimming shortened V by 3 bases and J by 2 bases, and 11 bases separated the two germline ends. The CDR3, as DNA: TGTGCCAGCAGTTTCGATAAGGGGGCCTACGAGCAGTACTTC. It is translated as CASSFDKGAYEQYF. The full variable domain, rest sourced from reference TRBV28 and TRBJ2-7, is DVKVTQSSRYLVKRTGEKVFLECVQDMDHENMFWYRQDPGLGLRLIYFSYDVKMKEKGDIPEGYSVSREKKERFSLILESASTNQTSMYLCASSFDKGAYEQYFGPGTRLTVT.

The chain links TRBV4-1 to TRBJ2-7; D is possibly TRBD1 (6 bases). The germline V and J ends were trimmed by 4 bases and 5 bases, with 18 bases remaining between them. The CDR3 has 15 residues. Germline CDR1 MGHRA, CDR2 YSYEKL. The CDR3 DNA sequence: TGCGCCAGCAGCCTAGATCAGGGGCGCCGCAACGAGCAGTACTTC. Its translation: CASSLDQGRRNEQYF.

This chain links TRBV7-8 with TRBJ2-4; D might be TRBD1 (7 bases). Germline values: CDR1 SGHVS, CDR2 FQNEAQ. Deletions cut 2 bases from V and 8 bases from J, with 10 bases between. This CDR3 is built from 13 residues. Here the CDR3 DNA reads TGTGCCAGCAGCTTATTCAGGGGGGACATTCAGTACTTC. Amino acids: CASSLFRGDIQYF.

The chain is built from TRBV2 and TRBJ2-1; the match to TRBD2 covers 8 bases. The V gene end was trimmed by 8 bases and the J gene end by 7 bases; junction bases not matched to a gene: 13. From germline, CDR1 is SNHLY and CDR2 FYNNEI. The CDR3 runs to 15 residues. CDR3 sequence: CASEAAGRGVNEQFF. DNA of the CDR3: TGTGCCAGCGAGGCGGCAGGGCGGGGGGTGAATGAGCAGTTCTTC.

This chain connects TRBV7-9 to TRBJ1-5; 8 nucleotides align to TRBD1. V lost 5 bases to trimming and J lost 6 bases; unmatched junction nucleotides: 12. The CDR3 spans 16 residues. Germline CDR1 SEHNR, CDR2 FQNEAQ (reference sequence). CDR3 bases: TGTGCCAGCAGCCATTCCGGACAGGGATCGAGTCAGCCCCAGCATTTT. This codes for CASSHSGQGSSQPQHF. Full variable domain (outside the CDR3, taken from reference TRBV7-9 and TRBJ1-5): DTGVSQNPRHKITKRGQNVTFRCDPISEHNRLYWYRQTLGQGPEFLTYFQNEAQLEKSRLLSDRFSAERPKGSFSTLEIQRTEQGDSAMYLCASSHSGQGSSQPQHFGDGTRLSIL.

The genes are TRBV19 and TRBJ2-7; D gene unclear. The germline CDR1 and CDR2 sequences are LNHDA and SQIVND (reference sequence). CDR3 size: 14 residues. Trimming cost V 2 bases and J 2 bases, with 10 bases left between them. The CDR3 loop is CASSISLSTYEQYF. DNA of the CDR3: TGTGCCAGTAGTATAAGCCTGAGCACCTACGAGCAGTACTTC. The entire variable domain, with the rest obtained from reference TRBV19 and TRBJ2-7, is as follows: DGGITQSPKYLFRKEGQNVTLSCEQNLNHDAMYWYRQDPGQGLRLIYYSQIVNDFQKGDIAEGYSVSREKKESFPLTVTSAQKNPTAFYLCASSISLSTYEQYFGPGTRLTVT.

This clone was detected only once. V is TRBV21-1 and J is TRBJ2-7; TRBD2, as called in the table, went unchecked against the DNA. TRBV21-1 is a known pseudogene. CDR3 size: 16 residues. The CDR3 DNA reads TGTGCCAGCAGCAAAGTAGGAAGCGGGGGGACCTACGAGCAGTACTTC. Protein sequence: CASSKVGSGGTYEQYF.

The count of this clone is one. This chain links TRBV7-9 with TRBJ1-5, with D uncertain. Germline V gene sequence: CDR1 SEHNR, CDR2 FQNEAQ (reference sequence). The V and J ends lost 5 bases and 5 bases respectively, with 10 bases between them. This CDR3 has 13 amino acids. The CDR3 DNA sequence: TGTGCCAGCAGCCATACGGCGGATCAGCCCCAGCATTTT. Translation: CASSHTADQPQHF.

This chain connects TRBV5-1 to TRBJ2-5; D is perhaps TRBD2 (5 bases). The CDR3 has 13 residues. Germline V lookup: CDR1 SGHRS, CDR2 YFSETQ. Deletions cut 2 bases from V and 5 bases from J, with 10 bases between. This chain's CDR3 is CASSLEGGETQYF. The DNA for the CDR3 is TGCGCCAGCAGCTTAGAGGGCGGGGAGACCCAGTACTTC.

Note on this clone: An end of the junction does not agree with germline; a read error may underlie this. V and J are TRBV9 and TRBJ2-5; TRBD1 might be the D (5 bases). Germline lookup yields CDR1 SGDLS and CDR2 YYNGEE. CDR3 length: 12 residues. Here the CDR3 reads CASSTSEGAPHF. In DNA form, the CDR3 reads TGTGCCAGCAGCACATCCGAAGGGGCTCCACACTTC.

V is TRBV11-2 and J is TRBJ2-2, with D hard to call. Trimming cost V 4 bases and J 9 bases, with 6 bases left between them. This CDR3 has 11 amino acids. From germline, CDR1 is SGHAT and CDR2 FQNNGV. DNA of the CDR3: TGTGCCAGCAGCTCCCCCTGGGAGCTGTTTTTT. Amino acids: CASSSPWELFF.

This clone appeared once. The CDR3 region is CSIQTGMVNKAFF. The CDR3 nucleotides read TGCAGCATCCAAACCGGGATGGTTAACAAGGCTTTCTTT. This chain connects TRBV29-1 to TRBJ1-1, with unresolved D. V was pared by 8 bases and J by 11 bases, with 24 bases between. The germline gives CDR1 SQVTM, CDR2 ANQGSEA. CDR3 length equals 13 residues.

The chain couples TRBV6-1 to TRBJ2-5; tentative D call: TRBD2 (5 bases). V was trimmed by 7 bases and J by 7 bases, leaving 19 bases between them. CDR1 and CDR2 (germline): MNHNS, SASEGT. This CDR3 is 14 amino acids long. The CDR3 spells CASTPAGPAGTQYF. CDR3 nucleotide sequence: TGTGCCAGCACCCCGGCAGGACCTGCGGGGACCCAGTACTTC.

The rearrangement joins TRBV5-1 to TRBJ1-3; maybe TRBD1 (5 bases). V lost 0 bases and J lost 4, with 14 bases in between. The germline V gene has CDR1 SGHRS and CDR2 YFSETQ. The length of the CDR3 is 16 residues. The CDR3 loop reads CASSLDFRVGGNTIYF. DNA for the CDR3: TGCGCCAGCAGCTTGGATTTCAGGGTAGGAGGAAACACCATATATTTT.